One T cell receptor beta chain is described in this entry. The CDR3 runs to 12 residues. Trimming shortened V by 2 bases and J by 10 bases, and 11 bases separated the two germline ends. Per germline, CDR1 MGHDK and CDR2 SYGVNS. The data were taken from a study of blood T cell repertoires in COVID-19. At the level of the study: Sites in the United States, Italy and Spain provided acute and convalescent COVID-19 samples. Sample material is recorded as cDNA or gDNA derived from T cells, B-cell-depleted T cells, or PBMCs.

Using immunoSEQ multiplex PCR, the repertoire was profiled, and TCRdb retains in-frame clones only, with some absent. The sample includes about 80,000 clones, about 91% seen only once; the top ten take around 7%. Sequencing was performed on peripheral blood. The origin of this receptor is a woman of 80 years or more with acute or convalescent COVID-19. This sequence joins TRBV25-1 and TRBJ1-1; unclear D gene. The CDR3 loop is CASSEGELGAFF. The CDR3, as DNA: TGTGCCAGCAGTGAAGGAGAATTGGGAGCTTTCTTT.